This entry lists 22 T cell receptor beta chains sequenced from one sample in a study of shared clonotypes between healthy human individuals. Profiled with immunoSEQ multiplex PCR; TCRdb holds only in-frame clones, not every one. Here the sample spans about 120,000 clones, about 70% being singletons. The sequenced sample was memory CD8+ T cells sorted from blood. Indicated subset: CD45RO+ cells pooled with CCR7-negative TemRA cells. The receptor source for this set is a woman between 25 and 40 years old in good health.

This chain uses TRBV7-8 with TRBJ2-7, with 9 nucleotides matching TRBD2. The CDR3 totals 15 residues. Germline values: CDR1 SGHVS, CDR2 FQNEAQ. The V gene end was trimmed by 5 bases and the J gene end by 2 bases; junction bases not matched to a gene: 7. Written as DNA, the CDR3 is TGTGCCAGCAGCCCGCTAGCGGGATCAACCTACGAGCAGTACTTC. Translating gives CASSPLAGSTYEQYF. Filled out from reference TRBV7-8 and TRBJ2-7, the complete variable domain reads GAGVSQSPRYKVAKRGQDVALRCDPISGHVSLFWYQQALGQGPEFLTYFQNEAQLDKSGLPSDRFFAERPEGSVSTLKIQRTQQEDSAVYLCASSPLAGSTYEQYFGPGTRLTVT.

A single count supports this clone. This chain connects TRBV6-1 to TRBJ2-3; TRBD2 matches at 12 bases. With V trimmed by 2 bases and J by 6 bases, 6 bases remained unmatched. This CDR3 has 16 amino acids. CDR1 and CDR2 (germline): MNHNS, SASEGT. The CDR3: CASSEKLAGGRDTQYF. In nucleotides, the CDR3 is TGTGCCAGCAGTGAAAAACTAGCGGGAGGTCGGGATACGCAGTATTTT.

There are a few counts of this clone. The CDR3 loop is CASSEGAGGSDTQYF. CDR3 DNA: TGTGCCAGCAGTGAAGGGGCGGGAGGATCAGATACGCAGTATTTT. This sequence joins TRBV6-4 and TRBJ2-3; 8 nucleotides match TRBD2. With 3 bases clipped from V and 4 bases from J, the junction kept 6 bases outside the gene matches. CDR3 length equals 15 residues. Germline-derived CDR1 and CDR2 are MRHNA and SNTAGT.

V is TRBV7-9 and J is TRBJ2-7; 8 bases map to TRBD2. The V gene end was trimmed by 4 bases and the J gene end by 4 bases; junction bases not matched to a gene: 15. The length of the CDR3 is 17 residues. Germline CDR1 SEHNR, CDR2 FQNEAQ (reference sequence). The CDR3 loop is CASSYSNTSGRKYEQYF. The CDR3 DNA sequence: TGTGCCAGCAGCTATTCAAACACAAGCGGGAGAAAATACGAGCAGTACTTC. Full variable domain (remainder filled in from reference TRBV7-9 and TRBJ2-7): DTGVSQNPRHKITKRGQNVTFRCDPISEHNRLYWYRQTLGQGPEFLTYFQNEAQLEKSRLLSDRFSAERPKGSFSTLEIQRTEQGDSAMYLCASSYSNTSGRKYEQYFGPGTRLTVT.

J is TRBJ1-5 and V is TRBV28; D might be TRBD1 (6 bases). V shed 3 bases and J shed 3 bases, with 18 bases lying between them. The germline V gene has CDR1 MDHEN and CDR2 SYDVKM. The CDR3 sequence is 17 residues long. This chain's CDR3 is CASSFATGSTLNQPQHF. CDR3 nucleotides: TGTGCCAGCAGTTTCGCGACAGGCTCAACGCTCAATCAGCCCCAGCATTTT.

The CDR3 bases are TGTGCCACCAGCTATCTCCCGGGAGGCTGGAACACCGGGGAGCTGTTTTTT. Translation gives CATSYLPGGWNTGELFF. V is TRBV27 and J is TRBJ2-2, with 7 positions matching TRBD2. Trimming cost V 10 bases and J 1 base; bases outside gene matches: 15. CDR1 is MNHEY and CDR2 is SMNVEV in the germline V gene (reference sequence). This CDR3 has 17 residues.

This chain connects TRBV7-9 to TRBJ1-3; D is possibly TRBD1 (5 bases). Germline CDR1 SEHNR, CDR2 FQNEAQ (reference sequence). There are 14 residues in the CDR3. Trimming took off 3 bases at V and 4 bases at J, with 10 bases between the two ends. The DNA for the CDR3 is TGTGCCAGCAGCTTGAGGGGAACAGGAAACACCATATATTTT. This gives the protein CASSLRGTGNTIYF.

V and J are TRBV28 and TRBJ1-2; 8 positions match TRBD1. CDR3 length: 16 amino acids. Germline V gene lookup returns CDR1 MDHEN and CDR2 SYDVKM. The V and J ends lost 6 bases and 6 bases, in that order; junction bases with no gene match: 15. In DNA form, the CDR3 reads TGTGCCAGCAGCGAAACGGGGAGACAGGGGTTAGATGGCTACACCTTC. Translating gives CASSETGRQGLDGYTF.

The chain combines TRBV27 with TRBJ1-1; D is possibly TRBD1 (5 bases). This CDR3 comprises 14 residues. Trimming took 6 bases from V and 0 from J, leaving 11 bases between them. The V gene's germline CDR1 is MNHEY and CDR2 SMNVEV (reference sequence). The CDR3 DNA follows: TGTGCCAGCAGCGCGACAGTGATGAACACTGAAGCTTTCTTT. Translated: CASSATVMNTEAFF.

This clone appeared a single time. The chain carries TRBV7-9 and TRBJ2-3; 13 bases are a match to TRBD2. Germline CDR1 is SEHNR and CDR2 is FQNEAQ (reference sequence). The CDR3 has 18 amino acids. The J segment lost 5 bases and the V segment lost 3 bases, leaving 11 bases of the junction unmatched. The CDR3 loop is CASSLASLAGGPGDTQYF. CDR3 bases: TGTGCCAGCAGCTTGGCGTCACTAGCGGGAGGGCCGGGAGATACGCAGTATTTT.

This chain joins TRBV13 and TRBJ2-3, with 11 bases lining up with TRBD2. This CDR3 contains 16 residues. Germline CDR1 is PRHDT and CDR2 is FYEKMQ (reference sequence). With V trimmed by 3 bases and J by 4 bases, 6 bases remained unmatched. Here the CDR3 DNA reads TGTGCCAGCAGCTTTTTTAGCGGGAGGGCCCCAGATACGCAGTATTTT. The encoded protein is CASSFFSGRAPDTQYF.

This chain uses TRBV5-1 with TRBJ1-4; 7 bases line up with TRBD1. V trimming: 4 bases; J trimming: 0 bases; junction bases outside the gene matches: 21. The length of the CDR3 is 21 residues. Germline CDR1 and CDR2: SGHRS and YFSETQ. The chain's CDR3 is CASSGSPSRDRELATNEKLFF. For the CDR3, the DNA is TGCGCCAGCAGCGGATCGCCTTCACGGGACAGAGAGCTTGCAACTAATGAAAAACTGTTTTTT.

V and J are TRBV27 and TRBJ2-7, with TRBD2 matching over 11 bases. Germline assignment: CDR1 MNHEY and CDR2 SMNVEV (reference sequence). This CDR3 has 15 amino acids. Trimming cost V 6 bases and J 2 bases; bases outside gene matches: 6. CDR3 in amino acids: CASSQLAGDPYEQYF. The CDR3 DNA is TGTGCCAGCAGCCAACTAGCGGGAGACCCCTACGAGCAGTACTTC.

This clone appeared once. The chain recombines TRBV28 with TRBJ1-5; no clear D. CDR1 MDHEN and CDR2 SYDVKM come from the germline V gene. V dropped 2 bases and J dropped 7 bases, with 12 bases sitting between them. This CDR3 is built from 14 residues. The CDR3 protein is CASSLKVRWQPQHF. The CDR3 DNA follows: TGTGCCAGCAGTTTAAAAGTTAGGTGGCAGCCCCAGCATTTT.

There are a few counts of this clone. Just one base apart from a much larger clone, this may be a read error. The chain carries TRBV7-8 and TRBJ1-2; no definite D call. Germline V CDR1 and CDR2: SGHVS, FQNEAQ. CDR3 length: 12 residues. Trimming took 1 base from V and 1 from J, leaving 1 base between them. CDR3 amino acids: CASSLDNYGYTF. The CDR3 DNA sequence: TGTGCCAGCAGCTTAGATAACTATGGCTACACCTTC.

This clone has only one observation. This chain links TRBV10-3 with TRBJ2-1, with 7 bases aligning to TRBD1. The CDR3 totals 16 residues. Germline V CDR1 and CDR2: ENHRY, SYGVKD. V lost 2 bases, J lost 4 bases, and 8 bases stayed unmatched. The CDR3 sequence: CAISEPDRVRYNEQFF. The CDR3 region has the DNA TGTGCCATCAGTGAGCCAGACAGGGTTAGGTACAATGAGCAGTTCTTC.

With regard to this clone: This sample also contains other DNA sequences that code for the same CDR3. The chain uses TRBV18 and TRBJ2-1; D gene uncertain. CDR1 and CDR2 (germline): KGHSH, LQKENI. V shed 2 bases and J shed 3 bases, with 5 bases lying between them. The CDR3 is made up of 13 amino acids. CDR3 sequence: CASSPGGYNEQFF. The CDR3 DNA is TGTGCCAGCTCACCAGGCGGCTACAATGAGCAGTTCTTC.

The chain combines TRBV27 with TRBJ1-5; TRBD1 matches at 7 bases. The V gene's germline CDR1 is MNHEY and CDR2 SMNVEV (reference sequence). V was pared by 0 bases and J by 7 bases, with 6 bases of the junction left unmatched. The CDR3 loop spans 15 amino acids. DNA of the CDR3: TGTGCCAGCAGTTTATCAGGGGGCGCAGGACAGCCCCAGCATTTT. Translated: CASSLSGGAGQPQHF.

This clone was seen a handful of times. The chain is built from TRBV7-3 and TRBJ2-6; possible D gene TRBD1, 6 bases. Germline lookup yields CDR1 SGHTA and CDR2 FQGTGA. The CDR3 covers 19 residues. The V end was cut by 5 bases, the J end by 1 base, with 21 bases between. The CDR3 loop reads CASSISGWTELSGANVLTF. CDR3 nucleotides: TGTGCCAGCAGCATATCCGGGTGGACAGAGCTTTCTGGGGCCAACGTCCTGACTTTC.

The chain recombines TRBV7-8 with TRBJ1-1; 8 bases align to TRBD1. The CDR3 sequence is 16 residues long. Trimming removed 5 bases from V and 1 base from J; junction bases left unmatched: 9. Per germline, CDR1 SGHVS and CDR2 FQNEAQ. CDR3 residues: CASSPRTGGPNTEAFF. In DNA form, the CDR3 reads TGTGCCAGCAGCCCACGAACAGGGGGTCCGAACACTGAAGCTTTCTTT.

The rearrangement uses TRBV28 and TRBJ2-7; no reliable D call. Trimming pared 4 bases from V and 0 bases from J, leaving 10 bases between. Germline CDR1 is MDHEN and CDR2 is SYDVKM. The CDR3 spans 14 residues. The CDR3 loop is CASSSVRHSYEQYF. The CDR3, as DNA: TGTGCCAGCAGTTCGGTCAGGCACTCCTACGAGCAGTACTTC.

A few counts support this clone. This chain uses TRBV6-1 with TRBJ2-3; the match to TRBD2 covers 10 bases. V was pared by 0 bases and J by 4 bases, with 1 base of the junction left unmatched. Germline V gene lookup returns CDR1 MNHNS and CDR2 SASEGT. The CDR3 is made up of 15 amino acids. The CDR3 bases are TGTGCCAGCAGTGAAGCAGCGGGAGGGTCAGATACGCAGTATTTT. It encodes CASSEAAGGSDTQYF.